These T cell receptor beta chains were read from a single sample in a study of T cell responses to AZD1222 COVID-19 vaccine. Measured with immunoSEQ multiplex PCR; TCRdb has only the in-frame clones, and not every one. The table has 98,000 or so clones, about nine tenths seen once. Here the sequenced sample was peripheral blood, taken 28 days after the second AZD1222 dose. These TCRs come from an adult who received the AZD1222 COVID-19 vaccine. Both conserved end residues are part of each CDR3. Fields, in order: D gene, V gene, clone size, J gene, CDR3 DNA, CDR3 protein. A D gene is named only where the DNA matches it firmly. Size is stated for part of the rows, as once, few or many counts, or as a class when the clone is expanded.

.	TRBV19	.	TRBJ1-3	TGTGCCAGTAGTAAAACAGGAGATGCTGGAAACACCATATATTTT	CASSKTGDAGNTIYF
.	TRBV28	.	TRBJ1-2	TGTGCCAGCAGCCAAGCAGCTAACTATGGCTACACCTTC	CASSQAANYGYTF
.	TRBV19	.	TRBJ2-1	TGTGCCACCGGAGAGTCCTACAATGAGCAGTTCTTC	CATGESYNEQFF
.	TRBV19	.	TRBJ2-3	TGTGCCAGTAGTATAACCGGGAGTGATCCAGATACGCAGTATTTT	CASSITGSDPDTQYF
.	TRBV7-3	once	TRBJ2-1	TGTGCCAGCAGCCCAGAGAGCTCCTCCTACAATGAGCAGTTCTTC	CASSPESSSYNEQFF
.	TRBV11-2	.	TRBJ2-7	TGTGCCAGCAGCTTAGATAGCATTGTGGGGGAGCAGTACTTC	CASSLDSIVGEQYF
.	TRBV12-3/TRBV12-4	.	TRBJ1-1	TGTGCCAGCAGTTTGGGGGGGTTCGGAGCTTTCTTT	CASSLGGFGAFF
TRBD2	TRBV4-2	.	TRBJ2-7	TGTGCCAGCAGCCAAGGCCTGGGCGGGAGTCCCTACGAGCAGTACTTC	CASSQGLGGSPYEQYF
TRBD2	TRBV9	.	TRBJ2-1	TGTGCCAGCAGCCCCTATAGCGGGAGCTCCTACAATGAGCAGTTCTTC	CASSPYSGSSYNEQFF
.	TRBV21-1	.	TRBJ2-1	TGTGCCAGCAGCAAAGTTCCTAGCGGGGAGCAGTTCTTC	CASSKVPSGEQFF
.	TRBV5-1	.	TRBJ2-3	TGCGCCAGCAGCTCACCCGGTGATACGCAGTATTTT	CASSSPGDTQYF
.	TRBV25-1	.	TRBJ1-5	TGTGCCAGCAGTGAGTCTGGACAGAGCAATCAGCCCCAGCATTTT	CASSESGQSNQPQHF
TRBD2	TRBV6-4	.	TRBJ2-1	TGTGCCCGCGAGGGACTAGCGGGAGGGCGATACAATGAGCAGTTCTTC	CAREGLAGGRYNEQFF
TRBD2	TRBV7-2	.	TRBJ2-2	TGTGCCAGCAGTGACCGACTAGCACCGACCGGGGAGCTGTTTTTT	CASSDRLAPTGELFF
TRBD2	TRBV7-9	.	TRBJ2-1	TGTGCCAGCAGCTCGGAAACCGGGGGGAGGGATGAGCAGTTCTTC	CASSSETGGRDEQFF
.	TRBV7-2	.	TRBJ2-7	TGTGCCAGCAGTTATAGGGGTGGCGGGCGATCTTACGAGCAGTACTTC	CASSYRGGGRSYEQYF
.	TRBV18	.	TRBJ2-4	TGTGCCAGCTCACCGGTGCAGGGTAATCATCAGTACTTC	CASSPVQGNHQYF
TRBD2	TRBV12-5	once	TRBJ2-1	TGTGCTAGTGCCCTCCTTCGGGCTAGCGGGAGTGGTGAGCAGTTCTTC	CASALLRASGSGEQFF
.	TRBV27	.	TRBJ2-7	TGTGCCAGCAGTACACCGGGTCTAGCATCCTACGAGCAGTACTTC	CASSTPGLASYEQYF